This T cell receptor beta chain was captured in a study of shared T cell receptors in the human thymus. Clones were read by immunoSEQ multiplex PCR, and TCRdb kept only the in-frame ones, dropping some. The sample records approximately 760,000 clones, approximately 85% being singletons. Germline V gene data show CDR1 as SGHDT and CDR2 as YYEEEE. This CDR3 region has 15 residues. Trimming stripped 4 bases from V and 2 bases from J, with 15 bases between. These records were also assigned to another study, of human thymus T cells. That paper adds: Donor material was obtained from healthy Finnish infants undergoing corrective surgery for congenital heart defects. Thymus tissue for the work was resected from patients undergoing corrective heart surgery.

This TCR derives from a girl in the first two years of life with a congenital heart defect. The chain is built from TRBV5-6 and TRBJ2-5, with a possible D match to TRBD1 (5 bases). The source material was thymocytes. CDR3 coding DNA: TGTGCCAGCAGCCTCGATACGGCAGGGCAAGAGACCCAGTACTTC. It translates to CASSLDTAGQETQYF.